These 29 T cell receptor beta chains share one sample of origin, sequenced in a study of OX40 agonist ivuxolimab in advanced cancers. The data were produced by immunoSEQ multiplex PCR, yet TCRdb's version contains in-frame clones alone and is incomplete. The table includes 90,000 to 150,000 clones, around 87% detected once. Material: CD4+ or CD8+ T cells sorted from blood, obtained in a trial of the OX40 agonist ivuxolimab. The receptors come from an adult with an advanced solid tumor such as melanoma, head and neck, liver or kidney cancer.

The genes are TRBV28 and TRBJ1-2; tentative D call: TRBD1 (5 bases). V lost 6 bases and J lost 0, with 17 bases in between. Germline V gene sequence: CDR1 MDHEN, CDR2 SYDVKM. The CDR3 has 16 amino acids. CDR3: CASSPSYGTPNYGYTF. Here the CDR3 DNA reads TGTGCCAGCAGCCCCTCTTACGGGACCCCTAACTATGGCTACACCTTC.

The chain carries TRBV7-3 and TRBJ1-4; 9 nucleotides align to TRBD1. The V gene end was trimmed by 5 bases and the J gene end by 1 base; junction bases not matched to a gene: 8. Germline V gives CDR1 SGHTA, CDR2 FQGTGA. The CDR3 spans 17 residues. This chain's CDR3 is CASSNRGRPKTNEKLFF. CDR3 in DNA: TGTGCCAGCAGCAACAGGGGGCGGCCCAAAACTAATGAAAAACTGTTTTTT.

This clone was picked up one time. V gene TRBV30 combines with J gene TRBJ2-1; 9 nucleotides line up with TRBD2. Germline-derived CDR1 and CDR2 are GTSNPN and SVGIG (reference sequence). J gave up 10 bases and V 1 base, and 17 bases lay outside the gene matches. The CDR3 runs 17 residues. The CDR3 nucleotides read TGTGCCTGGAGTGCCTCCCTAGCGGGGACTCGAGTTTTCGAGCAGTTCTTC. It translates to CAWSASLAGTRVFEQFF. The variable domain in full, completed from reference TRBV30 and TRBJ2-1, reads SQTIHQWPATLVQPVGSPLSLECTVEGTSNPNLYWYRQAAGRGLQLLFYSVGIGQISSEVPQNLSASRPQDRQFILSSKKLLLSDSGFYLCAWSASLAGTRVFEQFFGPGTRLTVL.

The chain is built from TRBV19 and TRBJ1-5; no reliable D call. With 3 bases removed from V and 1 base from J, the gap between germline ends came to 4 bases. Germline assignment: CDR1 LNHDA and CDR2 SQIVND (reference sequence). There are 13 residues in the CDR3. The CDR3 DNA reads TGTGCCAGTAGTATGGACAGCAATCAGCCCCAGCATTTT. This translates into CASSMDSNQPQHF.

The CDR3 is CASSRGQGEKLFF. The CDR3 DNA is TGTGCCAGCAGTCGCGGACAGGGTGAAAAACTGTTTTTT. This chain connects TRBV6-1 to TRBJ1-4; 8 nucleotides match TRBD1. The V gene's germline CDR1 is MNHNS and CDR2 SASEGT. With 5 bases clipped from V and 7 bases from J, the junction kept 3 bases outside the gene matches. The CDR3 has 13 amino acids.

The rearrangement joins TRBV28 to TRBJ1-5; 8 bases align to TRBD1. The CDR3 loop spans 15 amino acids. CDR1 and CDR2 (germline): MDHEN, SYDVKM. The J segment lost 3 bases and the V segment lost 5 bases, leaving 6 bases of the junction unmatched. The CDR3: CASSTGQGVNQPQHF. In DNA, the CDR3 is TGTGCCAGCAGTACCGGACAGGGAGTCAATCAGCCCCAGCATTTT.

The rearrangement joins TRBV28 to TRBJ2-3; weak D call: TRBD2 (6 bases). The germline V gene encodes CDR1 MDHEN and CDR2 SYDVKM. Trimming took 4 bases from V and 0 from J, leaving 8 bases between them. This CDR3 region has 14 residues. The CDR3 DNA sequence: TGTGCCAGCAGTTCTCGGGGGAGCACAGATACGCAGTATTTT. It codes for CASSSRGSTDTQYF.

CDR3 sequence reads: CASMPLRAGRNEQYF. The CDR3 DNA reads TGTGCCAGCATGCCCCTTAGGGCGGGTAGGAACGAGCAGTACTTC. This rearrangement joins TRBV6-5 to TRBJ2-7; D may be TRBD2 (5 bases). The CDR3 consists of 15 residues. Germline CDR1 MNHEY, CDR2 SVGAGI. The ends were cut back, 7 bases at V and 5 bases at J, with 21 bases in the middle.

J is TRBJ1-3 and V is TRBV5-1; D gene unclear. Germline CDR1 reads SGHRS; CDR2 reads YFSETQ. The CDR3 covers 12 residues. Trimming removed 5 bases from V and 3 bases from J, with 6 bases in between. In DNA form, the CDR3 reads TGCGCCAGCAGGGATCTTGGAAACACCATATATTTT. Protein: CASRDLGNTIYF.

The rearrangement links TRBV7-2 to TRBJ1-4; D gene uncertain. Trimming left V 7 bases short and J 4 bases short, with 7 bases between. Germline CDR1 reads SGHTA; CDR2 reads FQGNSA. The CDR3 contains 12 residues. In DNA, the CDR3 is TGTGCCAGCACCGGGTTTAATGAAAAACTGTTTTTT. Its translation is CASTGFNEKLFF.

The genes are TRBV28 and TRBJ1-1; tentatively, D is TRBD1 (5 bases). Germline-derived CDR1 and CDR2 are MDHEN and SYDVKM. V was shortened by 4 bases and J by 1 base, with 7 bases between the two germline ends. The CDR3 contains 13 residues. The CDR3 here is CASSSGQNTEAFF. CDR3 in DNA: TGTGCCAGCAGTTCTGGACAGAACACTGAAGCTTTCTTT. Drawing the rest from reference TRBV28 and TRBJ1-1, the complete variable domain is DVKVTQSSRYLVKRTGEKVFLECVQDMDHENMFWYRQDPGLGLRLIYFSYDVKMKEKGDIPEGYSVSREKKERFSLILESASTNQTSMYLCASSSGQNTEAFFGQGTRLTVV.

The chain joins TRBV11-2 to TRBJ2-5; TRBD1 is a possible D gene (6 bases). The V gene lost 1 base and the J gene lost 2 bases, with 11 bases spanning the gap. Germline loops: CDR1 SGHAT, CDR2 FQNNGV. The CDR3 spans 15 residues. In nucleotides, the CDR3 is TGTGCCAGCAGCTTAGGGGACACATTACAAGAGACCCAGTACTTC. It is translated as CASSLGDTLQETQYF.

V is TRBV25-1 and J is TRBJ1-3; no reliable D call. There are 15 residues in the CDR3. V lost 6 bases to trimming and J lost 0 bases, with 12 bases between them. The germline CDR1 and CDR2 sequences are MGHDK and SYGVNS. Here the CDR3 DNA reads TGTGCCAGCAGCCCGCCCGGGCTCTCTGGAAACACCATATATTTT. Its translation: CASSPPGLSGNTIYF.

This chain joins TRBV19 and TRBJ2-2; no definite D call. CDR1 and CDR2 from the germline V gene are LNHDA and SQIVND (reference sequence). This CDR3 contains 14 residues. Trimming stripped 5 bases from V and 4 bases from J, with 11 bases between. The DNA for the CDR3 is TGTGCCAGTAGTGTAGGTCGTCTCACCGGGGAGCTGTTTTTT. It is translated as CASSVGRLTGELFF.

The chain employs TRBV19 and TRBJ1-5; D may be TRBD1 (5 bases). V lost 5 bases and J lost 0, with 11 bases in between. This CDR3 has 15 residues. Germline assignment: CDR1 LNHDA and CDR2 SQIVND (reference sequence). In DNA form, the CDR3 reads TGTGCCAGTAGTCGGAGGGGTGATAGCAATCAGCCCCAGCATTTT. This gives the protein CASSRRGDSNQPQHF.

The V gene is TRBV5-1, the J gene TRBJ1-6; D gene uncertain. The V end lost 0 bases, the J end lost 7 bases, and 11 bases lay between the germline ends. There are 15 residues in the CDR3. Germline CDR1 SGHRS, CDR2 YFSETQ. CDR3 sequence (DNA): TGCGCCAGCAGCTTGGCCGGGGTGAGCAATTCACCCCTCCACTTT. This encodes CASSLAGVSNSPLHF.

The chain is built from TRBV21-1 and TRBJ1-2; no check of the table's D call, TRBD1, against the DNA was made. TRBV21-1 corresponds to a pseudogene. The CDR3 is 15 amino acids. The CDR3 here is CASSKGGLPNYGYTF. DNA for the CDR3: TGTGCCAGCAGCAAAGGGGGGCTACCTAACTATGGCTACACCTTC.

The rearrangement links TRBV4-3 to TRBJ1-2; D is perhaps TRBD1 (5 bases). With 3 bases removed from V and 4 bases from J, the gap between germline ends came to 9 bases. The CDR3 is made up of 13 amino acids. Germline-derived CDR1 and CDR2 are LGHNA and YSLEER. The CDR3 loop is CASSQEGSYGYTF. The DNA for the CDR3 is TGCGCCAGCAGCCAGGAGGGGAGCTATGGCTACACCTTC.

V gene TRBV30 combines with J gene TRBJ1-4, with 7 bases fitting TRBD1. The germline V gene has CDR1 GTSNPN and CDR2 SVGIG (reference sequence). With V trimmed by 1 base and J by 3 bases, 2 bases remained unmatched. The CDR3 is made up of 14 amino acids. The CDR3 loop reads CAWSAGGANEKLFF. The CDR3 bases are TGTGCCTGGAGTGCAGGGGGTGCTAATGAAAAACTGTTTTTT.

This clone was observed a handful of times. The chain has TRBV5-6 and TRBJ1-6, with 9 bases lining up with TRBD1. V was pared by 0 bases and J by 14 bases, with 12 bases of the junction left unmatched. The germline V gene has CDR1 SGHDT and CDR2 YYEEEE. CDR3 size: 16 residues. The CDR3 DNA follows: TGTGCCAGCAGCTTGGCGGGACAGGGATCTCCTGGGGCCCTCCACTTT. Residues: CASSLAGQGSPGALHF.

This clone has a single count. The chain is built from TRBV4-3 and TRBJ1-1; D uncertain. Trimming took 1 base from V and 1 from J, leaving 7 bases between them. The CDR3 is 14 amino acids. The germline gives CDR1 LGHNA, CDR2 YSLEER. This CDR3 is CASSQVDGNTEAFF. In DNA form, the CDR3 reads TGCGCCAGCAGCCAAGTTGACGGGAACACTGAAGCTTTCTTT.

The J gene is TRBJ2-7, the V gene TRBV2; no definite D call. The germline gives CDR1 SNHLY, CDR2 FYNNEI. This CDR3 is built from 14 residues. V was clipped by 7 bases and J by 1 base, with 14 bases between them. The CDR3 loop reads CASMPRRTSYEQYF. CDR3 DNA: TGTGCCAGCATGCCAAGACGGACGTCCTACGAGCAGTACTTC.

This clone was observed a single time. V and J are TRBV18 and TRBJ2-7; D possibly corresponds to TRBD1 (5 bases). Germline assignment: CDR1 KGHSH and CDR2 LQKENI. Trimming removed 0 bases from V and 1 base from J, with 10 bases in between. The CDR3 has 15 amino acids. The CDR3 nucleotides read TGTGCCAGCTCACCACCGGGCAGGACATCCTACGAGCAGTACTTC. Its translation is CASSPPGRTSYEQYF.

J is TRBJ2-7 and V is TRBV7-2, with D tentatively TRBD1 (5 bases). The CDR3 length is 13 residues. CDR1 is SGHTA, CDR2 FQGNSA, per germline. Trimming removed 4 bases at V and 4 bases at J, with 11 bases between. Written as DNA, the CDR3 is TGTGCCAGCAGCTCCCAGGGTGGATACGAGCAGTACTTC. The encoded protein is CASSSQGGYEQYF.

In DNA, the CDR3 is TGTGCCTGGAGTGGGACCGCAGACGAGGCTTTCTTT. Translating gives CAWSGTADEAFF. The V and J genes are TRBV30 and TRBJ1-1; unclear D gene. This CDR3 region has 12 residues. Germline V gives CDR1 GTSNPN, CDR2 SVGIG (reference sequence). V lost 1 base and J 11 bases, leaving 14 bases between the germline ends.

This chain connects TRBV11-2 to TRBJ1-1; 10 nucleotides align to TRBD1. After removal of 1 base from V and 4 bases from J, the junction contained 15 bases not matched to a gene. The CDR3 is 19 residues long. The germline gives CDR1 SGHAT, CDR2 FQNNGV. CDR3 loop: CASSLGQTGGARRGTEAFF. The CDR3 DNA reads as TGTGCCAGCAGCTTAGGTCAGACAGGGGGCGCGCGGCGTGGCACTGAAGCTTTCTTT.

This rearrangement joins TRBV27 to TRBJ1-2; the D gene is possibly TRBD1 (5 bases). Looked up from germline, CDR1 is MNHEY and CDR2 is SMNVEV (reference sequence). V shed 2 bases and J shed 1 base, with 5 bases lying between them. The CDR3 totals 13 residues. In DNA, the CDR3 is TGTGCCAGCAGTTTAGGGGGTAACTATGGCTACACCTTC. Its translation: CASSLGGNYGYTF.

This clone was seen only once. This chain connects TRBV6-5 to TRBJ1-2, with D tentatively TRBD1 (5 bases). Germline CDR1 MNHEY, CDR2 SVGAGI. The length of the CDR3 is 13 residues. Trimming removed 5 bases at V and 3 bases at J, with 10 bases between. CDR3 region: CASSPLRDYGYTF. In DNA form, the CDR3 reads TGTGCCAGCAGTCCCCTCAGGGACTATGGCTACACCTTC.

The V call is TRBV5-1, the J call TRBJ2-7, with 9 bases that match TRBD2. The CDR3 consists of 15 residues. Looked up from germline, CDR1 is SGHRS and CDR2 is YFSETQ. With V trimmed by 6 bases and J by 2 bases, 9 bases remained unmatched. CDR3 sequence (DNA): TGCGCCAGCACAATAACCAGCGGGGGGACCTACGAGCAGTACTTC. As protein: CASTITSGGTYEQYF.